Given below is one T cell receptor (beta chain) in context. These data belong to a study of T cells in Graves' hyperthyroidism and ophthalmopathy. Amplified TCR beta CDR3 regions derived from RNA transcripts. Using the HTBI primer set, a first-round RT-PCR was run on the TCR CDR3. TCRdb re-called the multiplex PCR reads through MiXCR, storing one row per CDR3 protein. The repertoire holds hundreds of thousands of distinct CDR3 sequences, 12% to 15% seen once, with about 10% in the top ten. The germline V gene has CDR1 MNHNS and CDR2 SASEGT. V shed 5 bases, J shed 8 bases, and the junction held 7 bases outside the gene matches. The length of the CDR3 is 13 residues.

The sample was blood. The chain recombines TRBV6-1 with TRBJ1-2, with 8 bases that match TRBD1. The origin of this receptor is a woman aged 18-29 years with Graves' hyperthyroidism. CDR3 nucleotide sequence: TGTGCCAGCAGTCCGGACAGGGTTGAGGGCTACACCTTC. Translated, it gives CASSPDRVEGYTF.